A selection of T cell receptor beta chains follows, all from one sample in a study of blood T cell repertoires in COVID-19. The method was immunoSEQ multiplex PCR; TCRdb's version includes in-frame clones alone and lacks a portion of them. The table shows around 23,000 clones, with around four fifths occurring only once. Material for sequencing was peripheral blood. All receptors come from a human donor in a cohort sampled during active COVID-19. The CDR3 runs from the conserved cysteine through the conserved F or W.

J gene,V gene,CDR3 protein
TRBJ1-1,TRBV11-3,CASSVMAGPIGAFF
TRBJ1-1,TRBV3-1/TRBV3-2,CASSRRSTEAFF
TRBJ2-5,TRBV5-1,CASSLVPGQSETQYF
TRBJ1-3,TRBV6-5,CASSYRSGLYGNTIYF
TRBJ2-7,TRBV2,CAQGARNEQYF
TRBJ2-7,TRBV30,CAWRRPGQGAPEQYF
TRBJ1-1,TRBV28,CASSFPGRVNTEAFF
TRBJ1-5,TRBV18,CASSPPDRFNQPQHF
TRBJ2-3,TRBV19,CASRTIPGRGSQRSTDTQYF
TRBJ2-3,TRBV5-1,CASSLDSFVSDTQYF
TRBJ2-2,TRBV5-1,CASSLELAGPNTGELFF
TRBJ1-1,TRBV6-5,CATRDRARGTEAFF
TRBJ2-3,TRBV4-1,CASSQERQTDTQYF
TRBJ1-5,TRBV2,CASSGDRAINQPQHF
TRBJ1-2,TRBV3-1/TRBV3-2,CASSQDTGRGFFGYGYTF
TRBJ1-2,TRBV29-1,CSVEDRWGPDGYTF
TRBJ1-2,TRBV5-1,CASSLEGGFGYTF
TRBJ2-7,TRBV3-1/TRBV3-2,CASSQAGARYEQYF
TRBJ1-1,TRBV11-1,CASSFVGGDTEAFF
TRBJ1-1,TRBV9,CASSVGVRGVGEAFF
TRBJ2-5,TRBV29-1,CSVGGGSSQETQYF
TRBJ1-6,TRBV9,CASSSSAGVGSPLHF
TRBJ1-1,TRBV19,CASSIKGARTEAFF
TRBJ1-5,TRBV6-4,CASSPQGMSNQPQHF
TRBJ1-2,TRBV4-3,CASSQEYGQTHYGYTF
TRBJ1-4,TRBV9,CASSVGAANEKLFF
TRBJ1-1,TRBV12-3/TRBV12-4,CASSPMRDTEAFF
TRBJ2-7,TRBV28,CASSGGPTYEQYF
TRBJ2-3,TRBV6-2/TRBV6-3,CASSSRTSVDTQYF
TRBJ2-4,TRBV5-3,CARSLELAGPQYF
TRBJ2-5,TRBV7-6,CASSRAVSATQYF
TRBJ1-6,TRBV5-1,CASSSWANSPLHF
TRBJ2-1,TRBV11-2,CASSLDWASGGPPGANEQFF
TRBJ2-6,TRBV7-2,CASSLVRAGANVLTF
TRBJ1-1,TRBV7-2,CASSIDRANTEAFF
TRBJ1-3,TRBV4-2,CASRSDNAGDSGNTIYF
TRBJ2-3,TRBV7-2,CASSLAGLSTDTQYF
TRBJ2-7,TRBV7-2,CASSFPGQYEQYF
TRBJ1-6,TRBV5-1,CASSLVGQGRTYNSPLHF
TRBJ2-3,TRBV7-3,CASSPNRPSGEYDTQYF
TRBJ1-1,TRBV21-1,CASSKRRDREVNTEAFF
TRBJ2-5,TRBV2,CASSPGASGTQYF
TRBJ2-1,TRBV2,CASSVTVNEQFF
TRBJ1-2,TRBV24-1,CATSDWTGLYGYTF
TRBJ1-3,TRBV11-3,CASSLVAWQNRIGNTIYF